This is a list of T cell receptor beta chains from one sample in a study of T-cell reconstitution after alpha-beta-depleted transplantation in children. In TCRdb, the PCR reads were re-called with MiXCR into one record per CDR3 protein. Seen here are about a million distinct CDR3 sequences, about 30% observed once, and the top ten hold under 30%. Source: PBMCs, mostly from graft donor cells, taken 360 days after TCRalphabeta/CD19-depleted stem cell transplant. These receptors were obtained from a boy younger than two who had a stem cell transplant for SCID, so the T cells may come from the graft donor. The CDR3 runs from the conserved cysteine through the conserved F or W. Fields, in order: D gene, V gene, J gene, CDR3 protein. The D gene is left open where the match is weak.

>TRBD1|TRBV20-1|TRBJ1-1
CSARDSRGPTEAFF
>-|TRBV7-9|TRBJ2-5
CASSLPLGSQETQYF
>TRBD1|TRBV7-9|TRBJ2-7
CASSSPGQGTHEQYF
>TRBD2|TRBV9|TRBJ2-1
CASSVGTSGGAFYNEQFF
>-|TRBV12-3/TRBV12-4|TRBJ2-1
CASSLVSWDLDEQFF
>TRBD2|TRBV6-2/TRBV6-3|TRBJ2-5
CASSYSKRGGGLQETQYF
>-|TRBV4-1|TRBJ2-7
CASSPVDSGGREQYF
>-|TRBV28|TRBJ2-7
CASSFRWPTCEICYEQYF
>-|TRBV5-6|TRBJ1-3
CASSAPGVSGNTIYF
>-|TRBV18|TRBJ2-1
CASSPERDRAQEQFF
>TRBD2|TRBV19|TRBJ2-7
CASSPPGGLREQYF
>TRBD1|TRBV11-2|TRBJ2-7
CASSLGRTGVYF
>-|TRBV6-1|TRBJ1-1
CASNLLNTEAFF
>TRBD2|TRBV11-3|TRBJ2-5
CASSAGLAQQETQYF
>TRBD1|TRBV6-5|TRBJ2-7
CASSYPGQGVREQYF
>TRBD1|TRBV20-1|TRBJ2-7
CSARPQGVYEQYF
>TRBD1|TRBV7-8|TRBJ2-3
CASTLGQGNTDTQYF
>TRBD1|TRBV7-9|TRBJ1-2
CASSLAQVRGNGYTF
>TRBD2|TRBV7-2|TRBJ2-2
CASSPLSSGAPFGELFF
>-|TRBV15|TRBJ2-3
CATSRGRLGSLGDTQYF
>-|TRBV7-2|TRBJ1-4
CAGSLGTRGEEKLFF
>TRBD1|TRBV25-1|TRBJ1-2
CASSEYGGTENYGYTF
>-|TRBV5-1|TRBJ2-7
CASSLVSQGKYEQYF
>TRBD1|TRBV10-2|TRBJ2-5
CASMRTGGIETQYF
>-|TRBV7-2|TRBJ1-6
CASSRPRTGENSPLHF
>TRBD2|TRBV27|TRBJ2-3
CASSPPAGARTDTQYF
>-|TRBV6-1|TRBJ2-3
CASTLSGLSTDTQYF
>-|TRBV20-1|TRBJ2-1
CSARVASEDEQFF
>TRBD2|TRBV11-2|TRBJ2-3
CASSFWTSGGMGADTQYF
>-|TRBV10-2|TRBJ2-5
CASAGSQETQYF
>TRBD2|TRBV4-1|TRBJ2-1
CASSQSGGSYNEQFF
>-|TRBV18|TRBJ2-3
CASSPVGAPDTQYF
>-|TRBV4-2|TRBJ2-2
CASSQGVGNTGELFF
>-|TRBV24-1|TRBJ1-5
CATGGGGNQPQHF
>-|TRBV29-1|TRBJ1-3
CSVEEQEGSGNTIYF
>-|TRBV6-1|TRBJ1-1
CASSPFLGTWGTEAFF
>-|TRBV12-3/TRBV12-4|TRBJ1-2
CASSFMEGTTNYGYTF
>-|TRBV12-3/TRBV12-4|TRBJ2-3
CASRRVGREQYF
>TRBD2|TRBV4-3|TRBJ2-1
CASSQTSIAGGYNEQFF
>-|TRBV2|TRBJ2-4
CASSARGAVNIQYF
>-|TRBV15|TRBJ2-3
CATSREFGFTDTQYF